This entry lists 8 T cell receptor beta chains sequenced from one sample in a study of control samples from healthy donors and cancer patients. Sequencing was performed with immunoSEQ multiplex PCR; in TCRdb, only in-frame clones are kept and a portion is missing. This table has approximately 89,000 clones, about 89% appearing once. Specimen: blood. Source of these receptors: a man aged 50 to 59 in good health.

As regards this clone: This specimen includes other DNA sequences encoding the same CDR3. CDR3 protein: CASSFGGLNYGYTF. The CDR3 DNA follows: TGTGCCAGCAGCTTCGGGGGATTGAACTATGGCTACACCTTC. The chain carries TRBV5-6 and TRBJ1-2; a weak D match, TRBD1 (5 bases). The length of the CDR3 is 14 residues. The ends were cut back, 2 bases at V and 2 bases at J, with 10 bases in the middle. Germline V gives CDR1 SGHDT, CDR2 YYEEEE.

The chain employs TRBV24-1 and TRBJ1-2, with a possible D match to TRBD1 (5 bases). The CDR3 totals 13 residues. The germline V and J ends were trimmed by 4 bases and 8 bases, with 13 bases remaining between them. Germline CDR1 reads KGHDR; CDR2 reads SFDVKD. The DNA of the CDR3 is TGTGCCACCAGTGACTCGGACTGGGGCGGCTACACCTTC. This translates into CATSDSDWGGYTF.

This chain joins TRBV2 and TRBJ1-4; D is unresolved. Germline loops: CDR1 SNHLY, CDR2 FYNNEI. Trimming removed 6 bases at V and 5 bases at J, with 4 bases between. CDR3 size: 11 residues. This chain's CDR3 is CASSENEKLFF. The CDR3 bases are TGTGCCAGCAGCGAAAATGAAAAACTGTTTTTT. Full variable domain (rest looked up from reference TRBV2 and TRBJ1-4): EPEVTQTPSHQVTQMGQEVILRCVPISNHLYFYWYRQILGQKVEFLVSFYNNEISEKSEIFDDQFSVERPDGSNFTLKIRSTKLEDSAMYFCASSENEKLFFGSGTQLSVL.

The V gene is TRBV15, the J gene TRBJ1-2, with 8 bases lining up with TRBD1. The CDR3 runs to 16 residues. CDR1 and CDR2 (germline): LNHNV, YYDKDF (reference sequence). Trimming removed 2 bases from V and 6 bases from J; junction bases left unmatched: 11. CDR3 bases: TGTGCCACCAGCAGACCTGACTTGACAGGGGTAGATGGCTACACCTTC. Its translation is CATSRPDLTGVDGYTF.

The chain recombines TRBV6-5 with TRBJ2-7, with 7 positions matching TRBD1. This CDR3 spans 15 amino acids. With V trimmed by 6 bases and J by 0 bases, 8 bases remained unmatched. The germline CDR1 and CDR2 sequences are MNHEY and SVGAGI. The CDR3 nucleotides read TGTGCCAGCAGAGGACAGGCCATCATCTCCTACGAGCAGTACGTC. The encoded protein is CASRGQAIISYEQYV.

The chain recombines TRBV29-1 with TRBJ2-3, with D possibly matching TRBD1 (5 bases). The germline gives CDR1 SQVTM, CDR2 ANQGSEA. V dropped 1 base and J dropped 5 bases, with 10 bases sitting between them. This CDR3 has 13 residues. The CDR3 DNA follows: TGCAGCGTTGAAGCGTCAGGGAAAGATACGCAGTATTTT. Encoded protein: CSVEASGKDTQYF.

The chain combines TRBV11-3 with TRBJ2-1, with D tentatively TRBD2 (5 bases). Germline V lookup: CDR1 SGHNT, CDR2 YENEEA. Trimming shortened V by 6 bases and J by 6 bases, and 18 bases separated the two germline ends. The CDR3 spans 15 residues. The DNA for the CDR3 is TGTGCCAGCAGTTTGGAGGTAGCCTTGCTCAATGAGCAGTTCTTC. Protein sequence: CASSLEVALLNEQFF.

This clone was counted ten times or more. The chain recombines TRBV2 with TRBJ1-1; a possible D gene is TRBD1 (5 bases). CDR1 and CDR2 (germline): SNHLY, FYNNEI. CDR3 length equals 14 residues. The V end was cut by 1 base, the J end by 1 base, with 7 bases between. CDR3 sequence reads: CASSEGGSNTEAFF. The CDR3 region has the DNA TGTGCCAGCAGTGAAGGGGGCTCGAACACTGAAGCTTTCTTT.